This paragraph covers one TCR beta chain sequence. Its antigen is still unknown. The data originate from a study of shared clonotypes between healthy human individuals. The study's findings and limits: Clonotypes that were shared across a handful of donors made up 4% to 6% of naive CD4 clonotypes. Sampling included only blood; tissue repertoires likely differ. Generally, naive subsets (rather than memory subsets) showed larger estimated richness.

Losses at the gene ends were 6 bases for V and 4 bases for J; bases not matched to a gene: 19. The germline V gene encodes CDR1 SNHLY and CDR2 FYNNEI. The CDR3 extends over 18 amino acids. Genomic DNA belonging to each subset was distributed in equal measure over several immunoSEQ plates. TCRdb keeps only in-frame clones here, not all; method: immunoSEQ multiplex PCR. The data contain some 630,000 clones, approximately 96% of them seen just once; the ten biggest clones take up about 0.12%. CD45RO negativity and positive selection for CCR7 defined naive CD8 cells, a population that excluded terminally differentiated effector memory CD45RA+ cells.

The sequence was obtained from a woman aged 30 to 39 in good health. The sample comprised naive CD8+ T cells sorted from blood. The chain links TRBV2 to TRBJ2-7; 9 bases match TRBD1. The CDR3 here is CASRILGQGSRGPYEQYF. CDR3 in DNA: TGTGCCAGCAGGATTTTGGGACAGGGTTCGCGAGGACCTTACGAGCAGTACTTC.